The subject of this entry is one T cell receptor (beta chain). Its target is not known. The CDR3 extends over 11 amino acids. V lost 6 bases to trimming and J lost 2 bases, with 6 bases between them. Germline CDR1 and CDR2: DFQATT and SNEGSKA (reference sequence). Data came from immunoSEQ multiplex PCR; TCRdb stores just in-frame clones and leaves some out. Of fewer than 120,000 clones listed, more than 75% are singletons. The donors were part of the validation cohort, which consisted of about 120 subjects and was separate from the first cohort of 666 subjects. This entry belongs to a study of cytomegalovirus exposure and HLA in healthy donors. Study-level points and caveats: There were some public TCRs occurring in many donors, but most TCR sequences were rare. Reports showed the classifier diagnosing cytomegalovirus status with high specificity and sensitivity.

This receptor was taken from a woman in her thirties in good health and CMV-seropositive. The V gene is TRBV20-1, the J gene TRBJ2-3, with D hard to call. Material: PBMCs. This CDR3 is CSATNTDTQYF. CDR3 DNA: TGCAGTGCAACAAACACAGATACGCAGTATTTT.